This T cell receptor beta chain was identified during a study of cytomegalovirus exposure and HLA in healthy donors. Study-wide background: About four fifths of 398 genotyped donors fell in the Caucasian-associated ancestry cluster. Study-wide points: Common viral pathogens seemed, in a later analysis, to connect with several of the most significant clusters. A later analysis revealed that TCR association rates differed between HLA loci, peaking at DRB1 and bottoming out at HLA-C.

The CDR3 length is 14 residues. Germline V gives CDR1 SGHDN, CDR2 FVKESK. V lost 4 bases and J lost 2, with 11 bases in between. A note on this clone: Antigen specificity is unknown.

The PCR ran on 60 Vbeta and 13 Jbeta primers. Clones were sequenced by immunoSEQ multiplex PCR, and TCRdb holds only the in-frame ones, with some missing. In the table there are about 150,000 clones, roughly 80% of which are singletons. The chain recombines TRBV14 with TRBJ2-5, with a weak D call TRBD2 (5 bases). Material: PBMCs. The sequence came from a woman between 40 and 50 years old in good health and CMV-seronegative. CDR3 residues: CASSPGVAQETQYF. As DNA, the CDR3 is TGTGCCAGCAGCCCCGGGGTGGCTCAAGAGACCCAGTACTTC.